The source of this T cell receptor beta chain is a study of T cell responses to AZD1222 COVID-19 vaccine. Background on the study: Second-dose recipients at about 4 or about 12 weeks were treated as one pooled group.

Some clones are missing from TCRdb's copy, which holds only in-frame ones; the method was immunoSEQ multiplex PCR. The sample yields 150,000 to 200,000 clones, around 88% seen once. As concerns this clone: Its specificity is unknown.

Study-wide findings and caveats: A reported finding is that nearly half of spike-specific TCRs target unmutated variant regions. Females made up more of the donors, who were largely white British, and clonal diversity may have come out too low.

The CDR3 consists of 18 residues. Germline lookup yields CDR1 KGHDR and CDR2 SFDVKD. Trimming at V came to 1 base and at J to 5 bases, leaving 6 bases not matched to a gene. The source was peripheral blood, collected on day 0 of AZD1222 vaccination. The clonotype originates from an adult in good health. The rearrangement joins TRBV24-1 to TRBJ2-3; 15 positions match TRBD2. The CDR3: CATSDLGGLAGGRDTQYF. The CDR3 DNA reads TGTGCCACCAGTGATTTAGGGGGACTAGCGGGAGGCAGAGATACGCAGTATTTT.